The 27 T cell receptor beta chains given below trace back to one sample, sequenced in a study of CD8 T cells in Susac syndrome. Reverse transcription of 0.5 to 1 ug RNA was carried out with random hexamers. TCRdb itself ran the immunoSEQ multiplex PCR reads through MiXCR, one entry per CDR3 protein. In the table there are 80,000 or so distinct CDR3 sequences, 93% of which are singletons. Sequencing was done on a sample of CD4+ T cells from PBMCs. All receptors come from a human donor with Susac syndrome.

The chain uses TRBV6-5 and TRBJ1-3; 9 bases are shared with TRBD1. The CDR3 length is 21 residues. V shed 0 bases, J shed 1 base, and the junction held 16 bases outside the gene matches. Germline CDR1 and CDR2: MNHEY and SVGAGI. Here the CDR3 DNA reads TGTGCCAGCAGTTACTCCGCGGGCAGATTCACGGGACAGGGTTCTGGAAACACCATATATTTT. Translation: CASSYSAGRFTGQGSGNTIYF.

The chain couples TRBV4-1 to TRBJ2-1, with D perhaps matching TRBD1 (6 bases). Per germline, CDR1 MGHRA and CDR2 YSYEKL. This CDR3 has 13 residues. With 2 bases removed from V and 7 bases from J, the gap between germline ends came to 9 bases. The CDR3 loop is CASSQSTGNEQFF. CDR3 in DNA: TGCGCCAGCAGCCAAAGTACAGGGAATGAGCAGTTCTTC.

This clonotype was found once. The chain is built from TRBV12-3 or TRBV12-4 and TRBJ2-7, with 8 bases that match TRBD2. The CDR3 has 15 amino acids. The ends lost 7 bases at V and 4 bases at J; junction bases unmatched: 12. CDR3 region: CASNPRRGAGYEQYF. DNA for the CDR3: TGTGCCAGCAACCCGCGGCGGGGGGCGGGTTACGAGCAGTACTTC.

The CDR3 loop reads CASRSSGDRVLDEQYF. The CDR3 DNA follows: TGTGCCAGCAGAAGCTCCGGGGACAGGGTTCTCGACGAGCAGTACTTC. The chain combines TRBV6-1 with TRBJ2-7, with 9 bases that match TRBD1. The germline V gene encodes CDR1 MNHNS and CDR2 SASEGT. V shed 6 bases, J shed 5 bases, and the junction held 14 bases outside the gene matches. The CDR3 is made up of 16 amino acids.

The V and J genes are TRBV6-1 and TRBJ2-3; 7 bases fit TRBD2. Germline loops: CDR1 MNHNS, CDR2 SASEGT. The CDR3 is made up of 16 amino acids. V shed 6 bases and J 1 base; nucleotides not matched to a gene: 10. The CDR3 here is CASSGEGRVRTDTQYF. CDR3 nucleotides: TGTGCCAGCAGCGGCGAAGGGAGGGTACGCACAGATACGCAGTATTTT.

The chain has TRBV24-1 and TRBJ1-5; the match to TRBD1 covers 8 bases. The CDR3 covers 14 residues. Germline V CDR1 and CDR2: KGHDR, SFDVKD. Germline trimming cut 4 bases from V and 7 bases from J; bases unmatched to any gene: 5. The CDR3 nucleotides read TGTGCCACCAGTGACCGGACAGGGTTCCAGCCCCAGCATTTT. Amino acids: CATSDRTGFQPQHF.

The J gene is TRBJ2-3, the V gene TRBV3-1; D is unresolved. This CDR3 is 13 amino acids long. V lost 4 bases and J lost 1, with 6 bases in between. Germline V CDR1 and CDR2: LGHDT, YNNKEL (reference sequence). The DNA of the CDR3 is TGTGCCAGCAGCCTCTGGGGCACAGATACGCAGTATTTT. Its translation is CASSLWGTDTQYF.

This chain joins TRBV2 and TRBJ2-5, with D possibly TRBD2 on 6 matching bases. Germline V gene data show CDR1 as SNHLY and CDR2 as FYNNEI. The ends were cut back, 2 bases at V and 1 base at J, with 8 bases in the middle. The CDR3 loop spans 14 amino acids. Here the CDR3 reads CASSERGLQETQYF. The CDR3 region has the DNA TGTGCCAGCAGTGAAAGGGGACTCCAAGAGACCCAGTACTTC.

This sequence joins TRBV19 and TRBJ2-4; 7 bases line up with TRBD1. V was clipped by 1 base and J by 0 bases; unmatched bases: 3. CDR3 size: 16 residues. Germline V CDR1 and CDR2: LNHDA, SQIVND (reference sequence). The CDR3 sequence: CASSIGDSGAKNIQYF. The CDR3 nucleotides are TGTGCCAGTAGTATAGGGGACAGCGGAGCCAAAAACATTCAGTACTTC.

V usage is TRBV18 and J usage is TRBJ2-5, with D perhaps TRBD1 or TRBD2 (5 bases each). The CDR3 runs 15 residues. CDR1 and CDR2 (germline): KGHSH, LQKENI. The germline V and J ends were trimmed by 0 bases and 3 bases, with 11 bases remaining between them. The CDR3 sequence: CASSPPSGPKETQYF. CDR3 DNA: TGTGCCAGCTCACCACCTTCGGGACCAAAAGAGACCCAGTACTTC.

V and J are TRBV12-3 or TRBV12-4 and TRBJ1-2, with D unresolved. The CDR3 contains 13 residues. V was clipped by 6 bases and J by 8 bases, with 16 bases between them. The CDR3 DNA follows: TGTGCCAGCAGGGACGAGGGTCCGGTAGGCTACACCTTC. Translated: CASRDEGPVGYTF.

The chain combines TRBV18 with TRBJ2-7, with D possibly matching TRBD2 (5 bases). Trimming removed 3 bases at V and 6 bases at J, with 15 bases between. Germline V gives CDR1 KGHSH, CDR2 LQKENI. This CDR3 comprises 14 residues. The CDR3 sequence is CASSPDGGSGEQYF. The CDR3 nucleotides are TGTGCCAGCTCACCCGATGGAGGCTCGGGCGAGCAGTACTTC. The whole variable domain, filled in from reference TRBV18 and TRBJ2-7, reads NAGVMQNPRHLVRRRGQEARLRCSPMKGHSHVYWYRQLPEEGLKFMVYLQKENIIDESGMPKERFSAEFPKEGPSILRIQQVVRGDSAAYFCASSPDGGSGEQYFGPGTRLTVT.

The chain uses TRBV19 and TRBJ2-3, with 11 bases lining up with TRBD2. J lost 5 bases, V lost 3 bases, and 13 bases had no gene match. Germline assignment: CDR1 LNHDA and CDR2 SQIVND (reference sequence). The CDR3 extends over 18 amino acids. DNA of the CDR3: TGTGCCAGTAGTATGAGACCTAGCGGGGGGTATCTAGGAGATACGCAGTATTTT. Its protein is CASSMRPSGGYLGDTQYF.

This clonotype came up once. The chain recombines TRBV7-2 with TRBJ1-1; no reliable D call. Trimming removed 1 base at V and 1 base at J, with 10 bases between. The length of the CDR3 is 15 residues. CDR1 and CDR2 from the germline V gene are SGHTA and FQGNSA. The CDR3 DNA is TGTGCCAGCAGCTTAGGCGTTTGGGGGAACACTGAAGCTTTCTTT. Its protein is CASSLGVWGNTEAFF.

The chain links TRBV29-1 to TRBJ1-1, with a weak D call TRBD1 (5 bases). The CDR3 covers 11 residues. Germline assignment: CDR1 SQVTM and CDR2 ANQGSEA. V dropped 3 bases and J dropped 3 bases, with 5 bases sitting between them. The CDR3, as DNA: TGCAGCGTTGAGGGGGACACTGAAGCTTTCTTT. Its translation is CSVEGDTEAFF.

This sequence joins TRBV3-1 and TRBJ2-3, with 9 bases aligning to TRBD2. The V gene's germline CDR1 is LGHDT and CDR2 YNNKEL (reference sequence). J gave up 5 bases and V 1 base, and 4 bases lay outside the gene matches. The CDR3 is 15 residues long. The DNA for the CDR3 is TGTGCCAGCAGCCAAGGCGGGGGGGCCGGAGATACGCAGTATTTT. Translated: CASSQGGGAGDTQYF.

CDR3 DNA sequence: TGTGCCAGCTCAGCCGTCGGACAGCTCCAAGAGACCCAGTACTTC. It translates to CASSAVGQLQETQYF. V and J are TRBV18 and TRBJ2-5, with D perhaps matching TRBD1 (6 bases). This CDR3 has 15 amino acids. Germline CDR1 is KGHSH and CDR2 is LQKENI. V shed 5 bases and J shed 1 base, with 14 bases lying between them.

The chain is built from TRBV18 and TRBJ2-6, with D possibly being TRBD2 (6 bases). The ends were cut back, 3 bases at V and 2 bases at J, with 11 bases in the middle. Germline loops: CDR1 KGHSH, CDR2 LQKENI. CDR3 length: 16 residues. In nucleotides, the CDR3 is TGTGCCAGCTCACCCCAGGGACTCACTGGGGCCAACGTCCTGACTTTC. Translating it yields CASSPQGLTGANVLTF.

In the case of this clonotype: No conserved phenylalanine or tryptophan ends this CDR3, so it is likely a read error. The limits of the CDR3 on the DNA are not certain, so only TCRdb's listed CDR3 is given. V is TRBV18 and J is TRBJ1-1. With termini counted, the CDR3 has 14 amino acids. Germline V lookup: CDR1 KGHSH, CDR2 LQKENI. This chain's CDR3 is CASSPPTGIAQKVL.

CDR3 residues: CASSIDLLLSKNIQYF. CDR3 sequence (DNA): TGTGCCAGTAGTATAGACCTCTTGCTGTCCAAAAACATTCAGTACTTC. This rearrangement joins TRBV19 to TRBJ2-4; D ambiguous. The V gene's germline CDR1 is LNHDA and CDR2 SQIVND (reference sequence). The CDR3 sequence is 16 residues long. V gave up 0 bases and J gave up 2 bases, with 11 bases separating them. Full variable domain (missing parts from reference TRBV19 and TRBJ2-4): DGGITQSPKYLFRKEGQNVTLSCEQNLNHDAMYWYRQDPGQGLRLIYYSQIVNDFQKGDIAEGYSVSREKKESFPLTVTSAQKNPTAFYLCASSIDLLLSKNIQYFGAGTRLSVL.

The chain uses TRBV12-3 or TRBV12-4 and TRBJ2-7, with D unclear. The CDR3 sequence is 13 residues long. The ends were cut back, 4 bases at V and 1 base at J, with 8 bases in the middle. CDR3 loop: CASSYGRSYEQYF. CDR3 nucleotides: TGTGCCAGCAGTTATGGCAGATCCTACGAGCAGTACTTC.

This chain connects TRBV5-1 to TRBJ2-1; D not certain. The CDR3 is made up of 13 amino acids. Trimming removed 4 bases at V and 7 bases at J, with 12 bases between. Germline values: CDR1 SGHRS, CDR2 YFSETQ. The CDR3 here is CASSAGPRNEQFF. Written as DNA, the CDR3 is TGCGCCAGCAGCGCCGGACCCCGGAATGAGCAGTTCTTC.

The chain joins TRBV9 to TRBJ1-1, with D perhaps matching TRBD1 (6 bases). Germline loops: CDR1 SGDLS, CDR2 YYNGEE. CDR3 length: 15 amino acids. V lost 4 bases to trimming and J lost 0 bases, with 13 bases between them. In DNA, the CDR3 is TGTGCCAGCAGCCCACAGGGTTGGGTGAACACTGAAGCTTTCTTT. Translation: CASSPQGWVNTEAFF.

V and J are TRBV7-9 and TRBJ2-7; no clear D gene. Germline CDR1 reads SEHNR; CDR2 reads FQNEAQ (reference sequence). This CDR3 spans 15 amino acids. The V and J ends lost 1 base and 3 bases respectively, with 13 bases between them. The CDR3 sequence is CASSLEAGPDYEQYF. The CDR3 coding sequence is TGTGCCAGCAGCTTAGAAGCAGGACCGGACTACGAGCAGTACTTC.

The rearrangement links TRBV5-1 to TRBJ2-1, with D uncertain. With 1 base removed from V and 5 bases from J, the gap between germline ends came to 16 bases. There are 16 residues in the CDR3. Looked up from germline, CDR1 is SGHRS and CDR2 is YFSETQ. CDR3 sequence (DNA): TGCGCCAGCAGCTTGAGCCGCTGGCAGAGCGACAATGAGCAGTTCTTC. This sequence encodes CASSLSRWQSDNEQFF.

This CDR3 reads CASSGRQSDTQYF. The DNA for the CDR3 is TGTGCCTCAAGCGGGAGGCAGTCAGATACGCAGTATTTT. The rearrangement links TRBV27 to TRBJ2-3; 9 bases align to TRBD2. V was pared by 11 bases and J by 4 bases, with 7 bases of the junction left unmatched. CDR1 and CDR2 from the germline V gene are MNHEY and SMNVEV (reference sequence). The CDR3 extends over 13 amino acids.

The rearrangement links TRBV30 to TRBJ2-1; D is perhaps TRBD2 (5 bases). CDR1 and CDR2 from the germline V gene are GTSNPN and SVGIG (reference sequence). The CDR3 length is 13 residues. V shed 5 bases and J shed 6 bases, with 14 bases lying between them. The CDR3 DNA is TGTGCCTGGGAGGGCGGCGAGAGCAATGAGCAGTTCTTC. Its translation is CAWEGGESNEQFF.